Listed here are 20 T cell receptor beta chains from one sample, sequenced in a study of T cells in Graves' hyperthyroidism and ophthalmopathy. RNA transcripts yielded amplified TCR beta CDR3 regions. With the HTBI primer set, the TCR CDR3 went through a first round of RT-PCR. TCRdb itself ran the multiplex PCR reads through MiXCR, one entry per CDR3 protein. Among approximately 410,000 distinct CDR3 sequences listed, roughly an eighth were seen once. The material sequenced was blood. These receptors originate from a young woman with Graves' hyperthyroidism.

V usage is TRBV5-4 and J usage is TRBJ2-6, with a tentative D call TRBD1 (6 bases). V was shortened by 4 bases and J by 0 bases, with 14 bases between the two germline ends. In germline, CDR1 is SGHNT, CDR2 YYREEE (reference sequence). The CDR3 loop spans 17 amino acids. The chain's CDR3 is CASSSGQPHSGANVLTF. The CDR3, as DNA: TGTGCCAGCAGCAGCGGACAGCCTCACTCTGGGGCCAACGTCCTGACTTTC.

This clonotype was seen once. The chain couples TRBV14 to TRBJ2-1, with D maybe TRBD1 (5 bases). The CDR3 is made up of 14 amino acids. V lost 4 bases and J 7 bases, leaving 14 bases between the germline ends. Germline V CDR1 and CDR2: SGHDN, FVKESK. DNA of the CDR3: TGTGCCAGCAGCCCGGTAGACCACAGGAATGAGCAGTTCTTC. Translation: CASSPVDHRNEQFF.

This clonotype was recorded at least ten times. The rearrangement joins TRBV20-1 to TRBJ2-7; D is undetermined. CDR1 and CDR2 from the germline V gene are DFQATT and SNEGSKA (reference sequence). The CDR3 is 12 amino acids. Trimming pared 3 bases from V and 5 bases from J, leaving 11 bases between. CDR3 region: CSASHGSNEQYF. In nucleotides, the CDR3 is TGCAGTGCTAGTCACGGGTCCAACGAGCAGTACTTC.

The V and J genes are TRBV19 and TRBJ1-5, with D hard to call. This CDR3 spans 16 amino acids. V gave up 3 bases and J gave up 2 bases, with 14 bases separating them. Per the germline V gene, CDR1 is LNHDA and CDR2 is SQIVND (reference sequence). The CDR3 region is CASSIARQTRNQPQHF. CDR3 nucleotides: TGTGCCAGTAGTATCGCCCGGCAGACGCGCAATCAGCCCCAGCATTTT.

This clonotype was counted at least ten times. J is TRBJ2-1 and V is TRBV20-1; TRBD1 agrees at 9 bases. This CDR3 spans 13 amino acids. Germline-derived CDR1 and CDR2 are DFQATT and SNEGSKA (reference sequence). J was trimmed by 4 bases and V by 6 bases; bases with no gene match: 4. CDR3 in DNA: TGCAGTGCCCGGGACAGGGTTTACAATGAGCAGTTCTTC. This codes for CSARDRVYNEQFF.

This clonotype was detected a few times. Possible read error: a much larger clone is one base away. CDR3 coding DNA: TGTGCCTGGGAGCGCGGGAGGAGCAATGAGCAGTTCTTC. Translating gives CAWERGRSNEQFF. V is TRBV30 and J is TRBJ2-1; TRBD2 matches 8 bases. CDR1 GTSNPN and CDR2 SVGIG come from the germline V gene (reference sequence). CDR3 length equals 13 residues. V shed 5 bases, J shed 6 bases, and the junction held 6 bases outside the gene matches.

The chain uses TRBV29-1 and TRBJ1-1; unclear D gene. Germline V CDR1 and CDR2: SQVTM, ANQGSEA. V lost 1 base and J 5 bases, leaving 11 bases between the germline ends. The CDR3 contains 13 residues. CDR3: CSVEARISTEAFF. CDR3 bases: TGCAGCGTTGAAGCTAGGATTTCGACTGAAGCTTTCTTT.

This clonotype was detected ten times or more. The chain uses TRBV10-3 and TRBJ1-3; D remains unclear. The V gene lost 0 bases and the J gene lost 0 bases, with 15 bases spanning the gap. Looked up from germline, CDR1 is ENHRY and CDR2 is SYGVKD. The length of the CDR3 is 18 residues. The CDR3 DNA sequence: TGTGCCATCAGTGAGTCTAATAAGGAGACGAGCTCTGGAAACACCATATATTTT. The encoded protein is CAISESNKETSSGNTIYF.

This clonotype showed up many times. The chain couples TRBV7-2 to TRBJ1-4; D possibly corresponds to TRBD1 (5 bases). Germline CDR1 is SGHTA and CDR2 is FQGNSA. The CDR3 is made up of 15 amino acids. The ends were cut back, 1 base at V and 6 bases at J, with 12 bases in the middle. The CDR3 spells CASSLGGGSHEKLFF. The CDR3, as DNA: TGTGCCAGCAGCTTAGGGGGCGGGAGCCATGAAAAACTGTTTTTT.

This clonotype has ten or more counts. The chain's CDR3 is CAWSYGQGTIYEQYF. The DNA for the CDR3 is TGTGCCTGGAGTTATGGACAGGGGACTATCTACGAGCAGTACTTC. The chain has TRBV30 and TRBJ2-7; TRBD1 aligns across 9 bases. Germline trimming cut 2 bases from V and 3 bases from J; bases unmatched to any gene: 8. This CDR3 has 15 amino acids. CDR1 is GTSNPN, CDR2 SVGIG, per germline (reference sequence). The variable domain in full, completed from reference TRBV30 and TRBJ2-7, reads SQTIHQWPATLVQPVGSPLSLECTVEGTSNPNLYWYRQAAGRGLQLLFYSVGIGQISSEVPQNLSASRPQDRQFILSSKKLLLSDSGFYLCAWSYGQGTIYEQYFGPGTRLTVT.

This chain uses TRBV7-2 with TRBJ2-3; 12 bases agree with TRBD2. J lost 2 bases, V lost 2 bases, and 11 bases had no gene match. The germline V gene has CDR1 SGHTA and CDR2 FQGNSA. The CDR3 is 19 residues long. CDR3 loop: CASSLLPPGLAGDTDTQYF. CDR3 sequence (DNA): TGTGCCAGCAGCTTACTGCCCCCGGGACTAGCGGGCGACACAGATACGCAGTATTTT.

This clonotype appeared many times. The rearrangement uses TRBV20-1 and TRBJ1-5; D might be TRBD1 (5 bases). The CDR3 totals 12 residues. Germline V gene lookup returns CDR1 DFQATT and CDR2 SNEGSKA (reference sequence). V dropped 6 bases and J dropped 4 bases, with 10 bases sitting between them. The CDR3 sequence is CSAGTGNQPQHF. The DNA of the CDR3 is TGCAGTGCGGGGACGGGGAATCAGCCCCAGCATTTT.

This chain links TRBV19 with TRBJ1-2; D unresolved. Per the germline V gene, CDR1 is LNHDA and CDR2 is SQIVND (reference sequence). The CDR3 runs 15 residues. Trimming took 3 bases from V and 5 from J, leaving 16 bases between them. The CDR3 here is CASSIAQHRGYGYTF. The CDR3 coding sequence is TGTGCCAGTAGTATCGCCCAGCATCGGGGATATGGCTACACCTTC.

The V call is TRBV20-1, the J call TRBJ1-5; 8 bases are a match to TRBD1. This CDR3 has 16 amino acids. Trimming cost V 1 base and J 3 bases; bases outside gene matches: 8. Looked up from germline, CDR1 is DFQATT and CDR2 is SNEGSKA (reference sequence). The DNA of the CDR3 is TGCAGTGCTAGAGCGGTGGGACAGGCAAACAATCAGCCCCAGCATTTT. This codes for CSARAVGQANNQPQHF.

About this clonotype itself: A single base separates this from a much larger clone, so it may be a read error. Here the CDR3 DNA reads TGTGCCAGCTTACCACCGGGGGAGGGTAATTCACCCCTCCACTTT. Its protein is CASLPPGEGNSPLHF. The chain links TRBV18 to TRBJ1-6, with D perhaps matching TRBD1 (5 bases). The CDR3 consists of 15 residues. Looked up from germline, CDR1 is KGHSH and CDR2 is LQKENI.

This clonotype was recorded a few times. This chain uses TRBV4-3 with TRBJ1-1; D is unresolved. The V end lost 6 bases, the J end lost 5 bases, and 16 bases lay between the germline ends. The CDR3 loop spans 14 amino acids. Germline CDR1 reads LGHNA; CDR2 reads YSLEER. The CDR3 bases are TGCGCCAGCAGAGGTGGGAATGGAAGGACTGAAGCTTTCTTT. Its protein is CASRGGNGRTEAFF.

This clonotype was seen ten or more times. V gene TRBV5-6 combines with J gene TRBJ2-7; D remains unclear. The germline V and J ends were trimmed by 3 bases and 2 bases, with 9 bases remaining between them. The CDR3 sequence is 13 residues long. Germline V CDR1 and CDR2: SGHDT, YYEEEE. The CDR3: CASSSTEAYEQYF. Written as DNA, the CDR3 is TGTGCCAGCAGCTCAACAGAGGCCTACGAGCAGTACTTC.

This clonotype was recorded a few times. The chain joins TRBV14 to TRBJ2-1, with a weak D call TRBD2 (6 bases). Germline CDR1 and CDR2: SGHDN and FVKESK. The CDR3 has 16 residues. The V end lost 1 base, the J end lost 3 bases, and 13 bases lay between the germline ends. The CDR3 nucleotides read TGTGCCAGCAGCCAAGTGGGGACTTTTCTCTACAATGAGCAGTTCTTC. Its protein is CASSQVGTFLYNEQFF.

This clonotype was counted many times. The chain is built from TRBV2 and TRBJ1-1, with 10 bases lining up with TRBD1. Losses at the gene ends were 1 base for V and 4 bases for J; bases not matched to a gene: 9. This CDR3 is 17 amino acids long. Germline CDR1 and CDR2: SNHLY and FYNNEI. The CDR3 spells CASSEEGTGVGGTEAFF. The CDR3 bases are TGTGCCAGCAGTGAAGAGGGGACAGGGGTCGGCGGCACTGAAGCTTTCTTT. The full variable domain, its missing parts supplied by reference TRBV2 and TRBJ1-1, is EPEVTQTPSHQVTQMGQEVILRCVPISNHLYFYWYRQILGQKVEFLVSFYNNEISEKSEIFDDQFSVERPDGSNFTLKIRSTKLEDSAMYFCASSEEGTGVGGTEAFFGQGTRLTVV.

This chain connects TRBV7-8 to TRBJ1-4; 7 positions match TRBD1. The CDR3 spans 16 residues. Germline CDR1 and CDR2: SGHVS and FQNEAQ. With 4 bases clipped from V and 0 bases from J, the junction kept 5 bases outside the gene matches. The CDR3 protein is CASSWGQKATNEKLFF. DNA for the CDR3: TGTGCCAGCAGCTGGGGACAGAAAGCAACTAATGAAAAACTGTTTTTT.